A single sample is the source of the 27 T cell receptor beta chains below, sequenced in a study of cytomegalovirus exposure and HLA in healthy donors. The PCR had 60 Vbeta and 13 Jbeta primers. Profiling relied on immunoSEQ multiplex PCR, and the TCRdb table lists in-frame clones only, not all of them. The repertoire holds fewer than 300,000 clones, approximately 90% seen once, with less than 4% in the top ten. The material sequenced was PBMCs. The receptor source for this set is a man aged 35 to 55 in good health and CMV-seropositive.

The V call is TRBV5-1, the J call TRBJ1-4, with a tentative D call TRBD1 (5 bases). From germline, CDR1 is SGHRS and CDR2 YFSETQ. The length of the CDR3 is 15 residues. Deletions cut 0 bases from V and 8 bases from J, with 14 bases between. The CDR3 DNA reads TGCGCCAGCAGCTTGGTAGGGGCAGGGTACGAAAAACTGTTTTTT. As protein: CASSLVGAGYEKLFF. Combining the CDR3 with reference TRBV5-1 and TRBJ1-4 gives the whole variable domain KAGVTQTPRYLIKTRGQQVTLSCSPISGHRSVSWYQQTPGQGLQFLFEYFSETQRNKGNFPGRFSGRQFSNSRSEMNVSTLELGDSALYLCASSLVGAGYEKLFFGSGTQLSVL.

The rearrangement links TRBV15 to TRBJ2-1, with 7 bases identical to TRBD2. The germline V gene has CDR1 LNHNV and CDR2 YYDKDF (reference sequence). The CDR3 totals 16 residues. V shed 0 bases, J shed 6 bases, and the junction held 8 bases outside the gene matches. The CDR3 region has the DNA TGTGCCACCAGCAGAGATCCCCAGACTAGCAGCAATGAGCAGTTCTTC. Translating gives CATSRDPQTSSNEQFF.

V usage is TRBV27 and J usage is TRBJ1-4, with D unclear. V was shortened by 4 bases and J by 4 bases, with 10 bases between the two germline ends. Germline assignment: CDR1 MNHEY and CDR2 SMNVEV (reference sequence). This CDR3 comprises 14 residues. This chain's CDR3 is CASSSNSYNEKLFF. CDR3 DNA sequence: TGTGCCAGCAGTTCTAACAGCTATAATGAAAAACTGTTTTTT.

The rearrangement uses TRBV13 and TRBJ2-1; TRBD2 matches 13 bases. Germline V gives CDR1 PRHDT, CDR2 FYEKMQ (reference sequence). This CDR3 contains 15 residues. The V and J ends lost 4 bases and 5 bases, in that order; junction bases with no gene match: 2. CDR3 sequence (DNA): TGTGCCAGCAGCTCAGGACTAGCGGGAGACAATGAGCAGTTCTTC. It codes for CASSSGLAGDNEQFF.

This clone was observed a few times. The CDR3 coding sequence is TGTGCCAGCAGTTTGAAGGGACGGGACTTCTACGAGCAGTACTTC. Encoded protein: CASSLKGRDFYEQYF. The rearrangement joins TRBV6-5 to TRBJ2-7; D perhaps matches TRBD2 (6 bases). CDR1 is MNHEY and CDR2 is SVGAGI in the germline V gene. This CDR3 has 15 residues. With 4 bases removed from V and 3 bases from J, the gap between germline ends came to 16 bases.

The chain carries TRBV7-6 and TRBJ1-4, with D tentatively TRBD1 (5 bases). The CDR3 consists of 13 residues. V lost 4 bases and J lost 8, with 11 bases in between. Germline CDR1 is SGHVS and CDR2 is FNYEAQ. CDR3 loop: CASSYQGGEKLFF. For the CDR3, the DNA is TGTGCCAGCAGCTATCAGGGAGGGGAAAAACTGTTTTTT.

The J gene is TRBJ2-5, the V gene TRBV6-1; tentatively, D is TRBD1 (6 bases). Germline V gene lookup returns CDR1 MNHNS and CDR2 SASEGT. CDR3 length: 14 amino acids. V was clipped by 2 bases and J by 5 bases, with 12 bases between them. CDR3 region: CASSELGGGETQYF. The DNA of the CDR3 is TGTGCCAGCAGTGAATTAGGGGGTGGCGAGACCCAGTACTTC.

Concerning this clone: The junction departs from the called germline gene at one end, perhaps through a read error. The chain recombines TRBV19 with TRBJ2-5, with TRBD1 matching over 7 bases. Germline V gene data show CDR1 as LNHDA and CDR2 as SQIVND (reference sequence). The CDR3 consists of 14 residues. The CDR3 reads CVSSRQGFGETQYF. The CDR3 DNA reads as TGTGTCAGTAGTAGACAGGGATTTGGGGAGACCCAGTACTTC.

Note on this clone: The same CDR3 also results from other DNA sequences found in this sample. This sequence joins TRBV6-1 and TRBJ1-2; no clear D gene. The germline CDR1 and CDR2 sequences are MNHNS and SASEGT. The V end was cut by 8 bases, the J end by 7 bases, with 14 bases between. The CDR3 covers 12 residues. The CDR3 nucleotides are TGTGCCAGCCAAAGGGAGGGAATTGGCTACACCTTC. Its translation: CASQREGIGYTF.

This chain connects TRBV9 to TRBJ2-1; D perhaps matches TRBD1 (7 bases). V lost 0 bases, J lost 6 bases, and 19 bases lay in between. Germline values: CDR1 SGDLS, CDR2 YYNGEE. The CDR3 length is 17 residues. CDR3 nucleotides: TGTGCCAGCAGCGTAGGGGGTGGAGGGGGCGCCTCCAATGAGCAGTTCTTC. Translating it yields CASSVGGGGGASNEQFF.

This chain links TRBV5-1 with TRBJ2-7, with 8 bases lining up with TRBD2. V gave up 6 bases and J gave up 3 bases; unmatched junction bases: 14. This CDR3 has 16 residues. Germline V lookup: CDR1 SGHRS, CDR2 YFSETQ. The CDR3 DNA reads TGCGCCAGCAACCTCCTGCGGGGGGCGATAATCTACGAGCAGTACTTC. Amino acid sequence: CASNLLRGAIIYEQYF. The whole variable domain, remainder taken from reference TRBV5-1 and TRBJ2-7, is KAGVTQTPRYLIKTRGQQVTLSCSPISGHRSVSWYQQTPGQGLQFLFEYFSETQRNKGNFPGRFSGRQFSNSRSEMNVSTLELGDSALYLCASNLLRGAIIYEQYFGPGTRLTVT.

The CDR3 sequence is CASSELAGAQETQYF. For the CDR3, the DNA is TGCGCCAGCAGCGAACTAGCGGGGGCCCAAGAGACCCAGTACTTC. The chain recombines TRBV5-1 with TRBJ2-5; TRBD2 matches 11 bases. The V gene end was trimmed by 4 bases and the J gene end by 1 base; junction bases not matched to a gene: 3. The V gene's germline CDR1 is SGHRS and CDR2 YFSETQ. This CDR3 region has 15 residues.

This chain connects TRBV6-6 to TRBJ2-7, with D possibly TRBD2 on 6 matching bases. The CDR3 length is 14 residues. Germline loops: CDR1 MNHNY, CDR2 SVGAGI (reference sequence). The V gene lost 2 bases and the J gene lost 2 bases, with 10 bases spanning the gap. In DNA form, the CDR3 reads TGTGCCAGCAGTTACGCGGGGATAGCCTACGAGCAGTACTTC. Its translation is CASSYAGIAYEQYF.

The V gene is TRBV25-1, the J gene TRBJ2-7, with D maybe TRBD1 (6 bases). This CDR3 has 14 residues. V gave up 1 base and J gave up 3 bases, with 10 bases separating them. Looked up from germline, CDR1 is MGHDK and CDR2 is SYGVNS. The CDR3 spells CASSESGAIYEQYF. The CDR3, as DNA: TGTGCCAGCAGTGAATCAGGGGCTATCTACGAGCAGTACTTC.

The genes are TRBV2 and TRBJ2-7, with 7 bases that match TRBD2. V lost 4 bases and J lost 7; bases outside the gene matches: 4. The CDR3 runs 12 residues. CDR1 and CDR2 from the germline V gene are SNHLY and FYNNEI. The DNA of the CDR3 is TGTGCCAGCAGTGGAGACGGGGGGGAGCAGTACTTC. It is translated as CASSGDGGEQYF.

This clone was detected only once. The chain links TRBV14 to TRBJ2-1; the match to TRBD1 covers 7 bases. Losses at the gene ends were 4 bases for V and 9 bases for J; bases not matched to a gene: 6. The CDR3 runs 13 residues. Per the germline V gene, CDR1 is SGHDN and CDR2 is FVKESK. The CDR3 DNA sequence: TGTGCCAGCAGCCGCGGACAGGACATTGAGCAGTTCTTC. This gives the protein CASSRGQDIEQFF.

The J gene is TRBJ1-2, the V gene TRBV28; TRBD1 matches 7 bases. CDR1 and CDR2 from the germline V gene are MDHEN and SYDVKM. CDR3 size: 16 residues. V gave up 8 bases and J gave up 4 bases; unmatched junction bases: 16. This CDR3 reads CASEGETGKYGYGYTF. CDR3 nucleotide sequence: TGTGCCAGCGAGGGTGAGACAGGGAAATACGGCTATGGCTACACCTTC.

The rearrangement uses TRBV18 and TRBJ2-1; TRBD2 matches at 12 bases. Trimming took 4 bases from V and 6 from J; bases not matched to a gene: 19. The length of the CDR3 is 20 residues. Germline-derived CDR1 and CDR2 are KGHSH and LQKENI. CDR3 residues: CASSRFLNTSGRKLVNEQFF. The CDR3 DNA is TGTGCCAGCTCACGATTCTTAAACACTAGCGGGAGGAAACTCGTCAATGAGCAGTTCTTC.

The rearrangement links TRBV28 to TRBJ2-7, with TRBD2 matching over 7 bases. With V trimmed by 5 bases and J by 0 bases, 10 bases remained unmatched. Germline CDR1 is MDHEN and CDR2 is SYDVKM. The CDR3 is made up of 16 amino acids. The CDR3 is CASSPGLGHNSYEQYF. The DNA of the CDR3 is TGTGCCAGCAGTCCCGGACTAGGTCACAACTCCTACGAGCAGTACTTC.

V is TRBV6-1 and J is TRBJ2-5; 9 nucleotides match TRBD2. This CDR3 region has 16 residues. Germline V gives CDR1 MNHNS, CDR2 SASEGT. The V and J ends lost 0 bases and 5 bases, in that order; junction bases with no gene match: 7. The CDR3 nucleotides read TGTGCCAGCAGTGAAGCGCTTGGCGGGAGGGGGGAGACCCAGTACTTC. Translating gives CASSEALGGRGETQYF.

This chain links TRBV21-1 with TRBJ1-1. TRBV21-1 is termed a pseudogene. This CDR3 is 15 amino acids long. CDR3 protein: CASSILREGCTEAFF. The CDR3, as DNA: TGTGCCAGCAGCATCCTCCGAGAGGGTTGTACTGAAGCTTTCTTT.

V usage is TRBV7-2 and J usage is TRBJ2-7; D gene ambiguous. Germline V gene lookup returns CDR1 SGHTA and CDR2 FQGNSA. The CDR3 covers 15 residues. The V and J ends lost 1 base and 6 bases respectively, with 16 bases between them. The CDR3 reads CASSLETTAAFEQYF. The CDR3 bases are TGTGCCAGCAGCTTAGAAACAACCGCCGCTTTCGAGCAGTACTTC.

The DNA of the CDR3 is TGTGCCAGCAGTTACTCAAGGACACTGAACACTGAAGCTTTCTTT. This gives the protein CASSYSRTLNTEAFF. The V call is TRBV6-5, the J call TRBJ1-1; a possible D gene is TRBD1 (5 bases). Germline lookup yields CDR1 MNHEY and CDR2 SVGAGI. The ends were cut back, 0 bases at V and 0 bases at J, with 8 bases in the middle. The CDR3 loop spans 15 amino acids.

This rearrangement joins TRBV6-5 to TRBJ2-7, with 8 nucleotides matching TRBD2. Germline loops: CDR1 MNHEY, CDR2 SVGAGI. There are 15 residues in the CDR3. Trimming at V came to 0 bases and at J to 6 bases, leaving 7 bases not matched to a gene. The CDR3 sequence: CASSYSQGRGGEQYF. The DNA for the CDR3 is TGTGCCAGCAGTTACTCGCAGGGCCGGGGGGGCGAGCAGTACTTC.

The chain uses TRBV6-4 and TRBJ2-3; D is possibly TRBD1 (5 bases). The V and J ends lost 3 bases and 3 bases respectively, with 13 bases between them. The CDR3 has 15 amino acids. Per germline, CDR1 MRHNA and CDR2 SNTAGT. The chain's CDR3 is CASSEGEEATDTQYF. The DNA for the CDR3 is TGTGCCAGCAGTGAAGGGGAAGAAGCGACAGATACGCAGTATTTT.

The rearrangement joins TRBV4-3 to TRBJ2-2; tentative D call: TRBD2 (6 bases). The CDR3 length is 16 residues. CDR1 is LGHNA and CDR2 is YSLEER in the germline V gene. The V end was cut by 3 bases, the J end by 5 bases, with 16 bases between. CDR3 DNA: TGCGCCAGCAGCCATACCGGGACTGATGGTACCGGGGAGCTGTTTTTT. Encoded protein: CASSHTGTDGTGELFF.

To note about this clone: The junction departs from the called germline gene at one end, perhaps through a read error. The gene calls are TRBV5-1 and TRBJ1-3; TRBD1 agrees at 8 bases. Germline assignment: CDR1 SGHRS and CDR2 YFSETQ. The CDR3 runs 18 residues. In DNA, the CDR3 is TGCACCAGCAGCGACTTCCGGGACAGGCCTTTCTCTGGAAACACCATATATTTT. Encoded protein: CTSSDFRDRPFSGNTIYF.